This T cell receptor (beta chain) stems from a study of shared clonotypes between healthy human individuals. The study's findings and limits: Relative to their counterparts shared across all four donors, non-shared clonotypes exhibited diminished generation probabilities.

Germline V CDR1 and CDR2: MNHEY, SMNVEV (reference sequence). Trimming left V 6 bases short and J 0 bases short, with 8 bases between. There are 13 residues in the CDR3. Of note for this clone: The antigen remains unidentified.

Positively selected for CCR7, the CD45RO-negative cells used as naive CD8 cells excluded terminally differentiated effector memory CD45RA+ cells. Every contributor of samples was a Caucasian grown-up residing in Nashville, Tennessee. Assay used: immunoSEQ multiplex PCR; TCRdb lists only in-frame clones, some missing. The sample lists a few million clones, roughly 93% occurring once. This rearrangement joins TRBV27 to TRBJ2-5; D gene ambiguous. Specimen: naive CD8+ T cells from PBMCs. The TCR comes from a man between 18 and 35 years old in good health. Some clones in this sample may be carry-over from other donors' samples. The CDR3 region is CASRTYDQETQYF. CDR3 sequence (DNA): TGTGCCAGCAGGACCTACGACCAAGAGACCCAGTACTTC.